The 23 T cell receptor beta chains given below trace back to one sample, sequenced in a study of shared clonotypes between healthy human individuals. Profiled with immunoSEQ multiplex PCR; TCRdb holds only in-frame clones, not every one. The sample consists of around 500,000 clones, about 78% of them appearing once. The sequencing input was PBMCs. These receptors were collected from a woman between 40 and 50 years old in good health. Some clones in this sample may be carry-over from other donors' samples.

This clone was detected a few times. J is TRBJ1-3 and V is TRBV9; TRBD1 matches 7 bases. Unmatched junction bases numbered 3, after V lost 3 bases and J lost 0 bases. Germline loops: CDR1 SGDLS, CDR2 YYNGEE. The CDR3 length is 15 residues. The CDR3 protein is CASSDQGVSGNTIYF. In DNA form, the CDR3 reads TGTGCCAGCAGCGATCAGGGGGTCTCTGGAAACACCATATATTTT.

A few counts support this clone. The chain combines TRBV6-6 with TRBJ1-1; TRBD1 is a possible D gene (6 bases). Germline lookup yields CDR1 MNHNY and CDR2 SVGAGI (reference sequence). The CDR3 runs 15 residues. Trimming took off 4 bases at V and 1 base at J, with 13 bases between the two ends. Here the CDR3 DNA reads TGTGCCAGCAGTTTCCAGGGGTTAACGAACACTGAAGCTTTCTTT. The encoded protein is CASSFQGLTNTEAFF.

The V gene is TRBV5-4, the J gene TRBJ2-3; D gene ambiguous. The V end was cut by 4 bases, the J end by 0 bases, with 15 bases between. The CDR3 spans 16 residues. The germline gives CDR1 SGHNT, CDR2 YYREEE (reference sequence). This CDR3 is CASSKSSHASTDTQYF. In nucleotides, the CDR3 is TGTGCCAGCAGCAAATCAAGCCATGCCAGCACAGATACGCAGTATTTT.

V and J are TRBV9 and TRBJ1-1; D might be TRBD1 (6 bases). This CDR3 comprises 15 residues. Trimming cost V 3 bases and J 2 bases, with 14 bases left between them. Germline loops: CDR1 SGDLS, CDR2 YYNGEE. The CDR3 DNA reads TGTGCCAGCAGCGCATACCAGGGGAGAAACACTGAAGCTTTCTTT. Residues: CASSAYQGRNTEAFF. The whole variable domain, remainder taken from reference TRBV9 and TRBJ1-1, is DSGVTQTPKHLITATGQRVTLRCSPRSGDLSVYWYQQSLDQGLQFLIQYYNGEERAKGNILERFSAQQFPDLHSELNLSSLELGDSALYFCASSAYQGRNTEAFFGQGTRLTVV.

The chain recombines TRBV18 with TRBJ1-1; D gene unclear. Trimming pared 1 base from V and 3 bases from J, leaving 6 bases between. This CDR3 has 13 amino acids. Germline V gene sequence: CDR1 KGHSH, CDR2 LQKENI. The CDR3 bases are TGTGCCAGCTCACCACTCGGGTACACTGAAGCTTTCTTT. It encodes CASSPLGYTEAFF.

The sample holds a few counts of this clone. J is TRBJ2-7 and V is TRBV7-8, with TRBD1 identical over 9 bases. The CDR3 consists of 14 residues. CDR1 is SGHVS and CDR2 is FQNEAQ in the germline V gene. Trimming removed 4 bases from V and 3 bases from J; junction bases left unmatched: 4. The CDR3 sequence: CASSSGTGLYEQYF. The CDR3 region has the DNA TGTGCCAGCAGCTCCGGGACAGGGCTCTACGAGCAGTACTTC. Supplemented by reference TRBV7-8 and TRBJ2-7, the full variable domain reads GAGVSQSPRYKVAKRGQDVALRCDPISGHVSLFWYQQALGQGPEFLTYFQNEAQLDKSGLPSDRFFAERPEGSVSTLKIQRTQQEDSAVYLCASSSGTGLYEQYFGPGTRLTVT.

The genes are TRBV2 and TRBJ1-5; a possible D gene is TRBD1 (6 bases). This CDR3 is 16 amino acids long. The germline V gene encodes CDR1 SNHLY and CDR2 FYNNEI. V was cut by 2 bases and J by 4 bases, with 15 bases left in between. The CDR3 here is CASSENGGGLNQPQHF. The CDR3 DNA is TGTGCCAGCAGTGAAAATGGTGGGGGCCTTAATCAGCCCCAGCATTTT.

The gene calls are TRBV27 and TRBJ2-2; 7 bases map to TRBD2. This CDR3 has 17 residues. CDR1 MNHEY and CDR2 SMNVEV come from the germline V gene (reference sequence). J lost 4 bases, V lost 5 bases, and 13 bases had no gene match. CDR3 sequence: CASSPRGWGEGTGELFF. The CDR3 DNA reads as TGTGCCAGCAGTCCAAGGGGCTGGGGGGAGGGCACCGGGGAGCTGTTTTTT.

Regarding this clone: The same CDR3 is also encoded by other DNA sequences in this sample. This sequence joins TRBV19 and TRBJ1-1; 7 nucleotides line up with TRBD1. Trimming at V came to 2 bases and at J to 3 bases, leaving 0 bases not matched to a gene. CDR3 size: 13 residues. Per germline, CDR1 LNHDA and CDR2 SQIVND (reference sequence). Here the CDR3 DNA reads TGTGCCAGTAGTATACAGGGGGACACTGAAGCTTTCTTT. Translated, it gives CASSIQGDTEAFF.

The genes are TRBV2 and TRBJ1-2, with D hard to call. Germline CDR1 is SNHLY and CDR2 is FYNNEI. This CDR3 spans 12 amino acids. V was cut by 7 bases and J by 7 bases, with 13 bases left in between. The CDR3: CASTGGISGYTF. The DNA for the CDR3 is TGTGCCAGCACGGGCGGGATTAGTGGCTACACCTTC.

Only a few counts were recorded for this clone. The rearrangement joins TRBV30 to TRBJ2-5; weak D call: TRBD1 (6 bases). The J call may be incorrect, as the DNA end agrees better with TRBJ2-7. Looked up from germline, CDR1 is GTSNPN and CDR2 is SVGIG (reference sequence). CDR3 length: 15 residues. The CDR3 nucleotides read TGTGCCTGGAGCCAAGGACAGCGCCGGTTATACGAGCAGTACTTC. Residues: CAWSQGQRRLYEQYF.

The V call is TRBV2, the J call TRBJ1-2; D remains unclear. The CDR3 length is 12 residues. The V and J ends lost 7 bases and 6 bases respectively, with 12 bases between them. CDR1 SNHLY and CDR2 FYNNEI come from the germline V gene. The CDR3 spells CASNRGRDGYTF. The CDR3 DNA sequence: TGTGCCAGCAACCGCGGGAGGGATGGCTACACCTTC. Using reference TRBV2 and TRBJ1-2 for the parts outside the CDR3, the full variable domain is EPEVTQTPSHQVTQMGQEVILRCVPISNHLYFYWYRQILGQKVEFLVSFYNNEISEKSEIFDDQFSVERPDGSNFTLKIRSTKLEDSAMYFCASNRGRDGYTFGSGTRLTVV.

This chain joins TRBV19 and TRBJ2-7; TRBD1 aligns across 7 bases. The CDR3 has 13 amino acids. V was clipped by 5 bases and J by 2 bases; unmatched bases: 3. Germline V gene data show CDR1 as LNHDA and CDR2 as SQIVND (reference sequence). This chain's CDR3 is CASSRQGTYEQYF. DNA of the CDR3: TGTGCCAGTAGTCGACAGGGAACCTACGAGCAGTACTTC.

Regarding this clone: A much bigger clone sits one base away, suggesting this may be a read error. The chain couples TRBV7-2 to TRBJ2-3, with D possibly being TRBD1 or TRBD2 (5 bases each). Trimming took off 3 bases at V and 13 bases at J, with 20 bases between the two ends. The CDR3 sequence is 14 residues long. The germline V gene has CDR1 SGHTA and CDR2 FQGNSA. CDR3: CASSLVGGASKEYF. The CDR3 nucleotides are TGTGCCAGCAGCTTGGTGGGTGGGGCTAGCAAGGAGTATTTT.

The table lists this clone with a count of one. The rearrangement joins TRBV21-1 to TRBJ2-1; the table's D call TRBD1 went unverified against the DNA. TRBV21-1 is a documented pseudogene. The CDR3 runs to 17 residues. The CDR3 DNA is TGTGCCAGCAGCAAAGGTACAGGCTCTAGCTCCTACAATGAGCAGTTCTTC. Its protein is CASSKGTGSSSYNEQFF.

The chain combines TRBV7-9 with TRBJ2-7, with D perhaps matching TRBD2 (5 bases). V was pared by 3 bases and J by 3 bases, with 21 bases between. Germline V gene lookup returns CDR1 SEHNR and CDR2 FQNEAQ (reference sequence). This CDR3 is built from 17 residues. CDR3 nucleotides: TGTGCCAGCAGCTTCCTTTTTGCGGGCCATAACCGCTACGAGCAGTACTTC. As protein: CASSFLFAGHNRYEQYF.

CDR3 nucleotide sequence: TGTGCCAGCAGCTTAGTGTGGGACAGTAACAATGAGCAGTTCTTC. This sequence encodes CASSLVWDSNNEQFF. The rearrangement links TRBV7-2 to TRBJ2-1; 7 nucleotides line up with TRBD1. There are 15 residues in the CDR3. Germline V gene sequence: CDR1 SGHTA, CDR2 FQGNSA. V was clipped by 1 base and J by 5 bases; unmatched bases: 5. Combining the CDR3 with reference TRBV7-2 and TRBJ2-1 gives the whole variable domain GAGVSQSPSNKVTEKGKDVELRCDPISGHTALYWYRQSLGQGLEFLIYFQGNSAPDKSGLPSDRFSAERTGGSVSTLTIQRTQQEDSAVYLCASSLVWDSNNEQFFGPGTRLTVL.

The chain couples TRBV7-9 to TRBJ2-7; D not certain. The CDR3 loop spans 17 amino acids. The germline gives CDR1 SEHNR, CDR2 FQNEAQ (reference sequence). Trimming shortened V by 5 bases and J by 1 base, and 21 bases separated the two germline ends. Written as DNA, the CDR3 is TGTGCCAGCAGCCTCCCCCTGGGCCCAACCGTGTCCTACGAGCAGTACTTC. Protein product: CASSLPLGPTVSYEQYF.

As for this clone: Additional DNA sequences in this sample encode the identical CDR3. The genes are TRBV9 and TRBJ2-7; perhaps TRBD2 as D (6 bases). The CDR3 totals 15 residues. Trimming cost V 2 bases and J 2 bases, with 14 bases left between them. Germline V gives CDR1 SGDLS, CDR2 YYNGEE. CDR3 nucleotides: TGTGCCAGCAGCGTTACCCGGGACTCCCCCTACGAGCAGTACTTC. It specifies CASSVTRDSPYEQYF.

The genes are TRBV19 and TRBJ2-1; 9 positions match TRBD2. The germline gives CDR1 LNHDA, CDR2 SQIVND (reference sequence). With V trimmed by 4 bases and J by 5 bases, 12 bases remained unmatched. The length of the CDR3 is 17 residues. The CDR3 here is CASSTTHSGREHNEQFF. CDR3 nucleotide sequence: TGTGCCAGTAGTACAACACATAGCGGGAGAGAACACAATGAGCAGTTCTTC. Variable domain in full (rest from reference TRBV19 and TRBJ2-1): DGGITQSPKYLFRKEGQNVTLSCEQNLNHDAMYWYRQDPGQGLRLIYYSQIVNDFQKGDIAEGYSVSREKKESFPLTVTSAQKNPTAFYLCASSTTHSGREHNEQFFGPGTRLTVL.

This clone was detected a few times. Other DNA sequences in the same sample also yield this CDR3. The rearrangement uses TRBV25-1 and TRBJ1-2; D not certain. The V and J ends lost 2 bases and 2 bases respectively, with 9 bases between them. Looked up from germline, CDR1 is MGHDK and CDR2 is SYGVNS. This CDR3 comprises 14 residues. In DNA form, the CDR3 reads TGTGCCAGCAGTGAACGTGGCCCGAACTATGGCTACACCTTC. It specifies CASSERGPNYGYTF.

The genes are TRBV29-1 and TRBJ2-1, with D unclear. CDR3 size: 11 residues. V gave up 2 bases and J gave up 8 bases, with 7 bases separating them. Germline CDR1 and CDR2: SQVTM and ANQGSEA. CDR3 amino acids: CSVEWTYEQFF. The CDR3 DNA reads TGCAGCGTTGAATGGACCTATGAGCAGTTCTTC.

This clone came up once. The chain carries TRBV29-1 and TRBJ2-3, with a tentative D call TRBD2 (5 bases). In germline, CDR1 is SQVTM, CDR2 ANQGSEA. Deletions cut 7 bases from V and 0 bases from J, with 11 bases between. This CDR3 has 13 amino acids. The CDR3 DNA reads as TGCAGCGCAGCGGCCTCTAGCACAGATACGCAGTATTTT. It is translated as CSAAASSTDTQYF.